What follows is one T cell receptor (beta chain) and its context. The antigen is undetermined. Primed by a sample-barcoded 5' primer and a J-beta primer mix, a second PCR proceeded for 7 to 11 cycles. A single record per CDR3 protein comes from TCRdb applying MiXCR to the 5' RACE reads. The table includes 650,000 to 1,000,000 distinct CDR3 sequences, about half detected once. The data derive from a study of blood T cells in healthy people across ages. Study information: For every two T cells, template switching captured about one barcoded beta molecule.

Findings of the study overall: Older age went with lower TCR beta diversity per million T cells, in a roughly linear way.

CDR1 is MDHEN and CDR2 is SYDVKM in the germline V gene. V shed 5 bases and J shed 12 bases, with 13 bases lying between them. This CDR3 contains 11 residues. The chain has TRBV28 and TRBJ1-2, with D possibly TRBD1 on 5 matching bases. This TCR was recovered from a man aged 80 or over in good health. Sequenced sample: blood. The CDR3: CASSTQGVHTF. The CDR3 bases are TGTGCCAGCAGTACCCAGGGTGTCCACACCTTC.